These 6 T cell receptor beta chains were all obtained from the same sample, sequenced in a study of blood T cell repertoires in COVID-19. Profiled with immunoSEQ multiplex PCR; TCRdb holds only in-frame clones, not every one. The top ten clones hold under 8% of a sample with about 250,000 clones, approximately 88% of them seen once. Material for sequencing was peripheral blood. The receptors were gathered from a woman younger than 45 with COVID-19, enrolled during active disease.

This clone was found once. The V gene is TRBV7-9, the J gene TRBJ1-1; D remains unclear. The CDR3 contains 14 residues. Germline V gene data show CDR1 as SEHNR and CDR2 as FQNEAQ (reference sequence). V lost 1 base to trimming and J lost 2 bases, with 8 bases between them. The CDR3 sequence: CASSLGVLNTEAFF. CDR3 nucleotide sequence: TGTGCCAGCAGCTTAGGCGTGTTAAACACTGAAGCTTTCTTT.

This clone came up a few times. The rearrangement links TRBV2 to TRBJ1-2; the match to TRBD1 covers 7 bases. The CDR3 has 15 amino acids. V shed 4 bases, J shed 5 bases, and the junction held 10 bases outside the gene matches. CDR1 and CDR2 from the germline V gene are SNHLY and FYNNEI. CDR3 DNA: TGTGCCAGCAGTGGCCCCAGGGGGGTTCGGTATGGCTACACCTTC. As protein: CASSGPRGVRYGYTF.

This sequence joins TRBV5-1 and TRBJ2-3; 10 positions agree with TRBD2. Germline V gives CDR1 SGHRS, CDR2 YFSETQ. V lost 0 bases to trimming and J lost 2 bases; unmatched junction nucleotides: 3. The CDR3 loop spans 16 amino acids. The DNA for the CDR3 is TGCGCCAGCAGCTTGGAGACTAGCGGGTACACAGATACGCAGTATTTT. Its protein product is CASSLETSGYTDTQYF.

The chain is built from TRBV6-5 and TRBJ2-7; D is possibly TRBD1 (6 bases). Germline lookup yields CDR1 MNHEY and CDR2 SVGAGI. The CDR3 runs to 15 residues. Trimming shortened V by 4 bases and J by 0 bases, and 13 bases separated the two germline ends. The CDR3, as DNA: TGTGCCAGCAGTTCGACAGGTAGCAGCTCCTACGAGCAGTACGTC. Translation: CASSSTGSSSYEQYV.

For the CDR3, the DNA is TGTGCCAGCAGAGGGGACAGGGGGACAGATACGCAGTATTTT. It codes for CASRGDRGTDTQYF. The chain links TRBV6-5 to TRBJ2-3, with 11 bases that match TRBD1. After removal of 6 bases from V and 3 bases from J, the junction contained 2 bases not matched to a gene. The CDR3 has 14 amino acids. From germline, CDR1 is MNHEY and CDR2 SVGAGI.

The V gene is TRBV19, the J gene TRBJ2-2, with D possibly being TRBD2 (6 bases). Per the germline V gene, CDR1 is LNHDA and CDR2 is SQIVND (reference sequence). The CDR3 has 14 amino acids. V lost 3 bases, J lost 5 bases, and 10 bases lay in between. CDR3 sequence: CASSMEGITGELFF. DNA of the CDR3: TGTGCCAGTAGTATGGAGGGAATAACCGGGGAGCTGTTTTTT.